These 29 T cell receptor beta chains were all obtained from the same sample, sequenced in a study of blood T cell repertoires in COVID-19. Clones were sequenced by immunoSEQ multiplex PCR, and TCRdb holds only the in-frame ones, with some missing. The sample carries some 22,000 clones, nearly 90% recorded once. Sequenced: peripheral blood. These receptors were taken from a human donor with active COVID-19. The donor label of this sample is uncertain.

This chain joins TRBV27 and TRBJ1-4; 9 bases are a match to TRBD1. V shed 3 bases and J 8 bases; nucleotides not matched to a gene: 4. The germline gives CDR1 MNHEY, CDR2 SMNVEV (reference sequence). This CDR3 comprises 14 residues. The CDR3 sequence: CASSLGTGLEKLFF. For the CDR3, the DNA is TGTGCCAGCAGTTTGGGGACAGGGCTGGAAAAACTGTTTTTT.

The rearrangement joins TRBV5-1 to TRBJ2-3; D is unclear. V shed 2 bases and J shed 0 bases, with 4 bases lying between them. The germline CDR1 and CDR2 sequences are SGHRS and YFSETQ. The CDR3 contains 13 residues. As DNA, the CDR3 is TGCGCCAGCAGCTTAACTAGCACAGATACGCAGTATTTT. Protein: CASSLTSTDTQYF.

The V and J genes are TRBV6-5 and TRBJ1-4; 7 bases fit TRBD1. With V trimmed by 0 bases and J by 11 bases, 12 bases remained unmatched. CDR3 length equals 16 residues. Germline values: CDR1 MNHEY, CDR2 SVGAGI. The CDR3: CASSYSASGTAIKLFF. In DNA, the CDR3 is TGTGCCAGCAGTTACTCGGCATCGGGGACAGCGATTAAACTGTTTTTT.

This chain connects TRBV12-3 or TRBV12-4 to TRBJ2-7; D may be TRBD1 (5 bases). This CDR3 comprises 12 residues. Trimming shortened V by 5 bases and J by 6 bases, and 11 bases separated the two germline ends. CDR3 bases: TGTGCCAGCAGTCTACAGGTTGGCGAGCAGTACTTC. It yields the protein CASSLQVGEQYF.

The chain links TRBV4-1 to TRBJ1-5; D gene uncertain. V dropped 4 bases and J dropped 0 bases, with 7 bases sitting between them. The CDR3 loop spans 14 amino acids. Looked up from germline, CDR1 is MGHRA and CDR2 is YSYEKL. The CDR3 DNA follows: TGCGCCAGCAGCCGAACTAGTAGCAATCAGCCCCAGCATTTT. This sequence encodes CASSRTSSNQPQHF.

The chain is built from TRBV30 and TRBJ1-5; the D gene is possibly TRBD1 (6 bases). The CDR3 is 15 amino acids. Germline CDR1 is GTSNPN and CDR2 is SVGIG (reference sequence). The V gene lost 1 base and the J gene lost 0 bases, with 10 bases spanning the gap. The CDR3 DNA reads TGTGCCTGGAGTGCAGGGGTCGATAGCAATCAGCCCCAGCATTTT. Translating gives CAWSAGVDSNQPQHF. Full variable domain (outside the CDR3, taken from reference TRBV30 and TRBJ1-5): SQTIHQWPATLVQPVGSPLSLECTVEGTSNPNLYWYRQAAGRGLQLLFYSVGIGQISSEVPQNLSASRPQDRQFILSSKKLLLSDSGFYLCAWSAGVDSNQPQHFGDGTRLSIL.

The genes are TRBV6-2 or TRBV6-3 and TRBJ2-3; TRBD2 matches at 11 bases. The CDR3 totals 16 residues. The V gene's germline CDR1 is MNHEY and CDR2 SVGEGT. V shed 0 bases and J 4 bases; nucleotides not matched to a gene: 3. The CDR3 coding sequence is TGTGCCAGCAGTTACTCGTTGGGACTAGCGGCAGATACGCAGTATTTT. Amino acids: CASSYSLGLAADTQYF.

The CDR3 bases are TGCGCCAGCAGCTTGTTCCAGGCGAACACTGAAGCTTTCTTT. Protein sequence: CASSLFQANTEAFF. The chain employs TRBV5-1 and TRBJ1-1, with D hard to call. The V end was cut by 1 base, the J end by 1 base, with 8 bases between. This CDR3 comprises 14 residues. Per germline, CDR1 SGHRS and CDR2 YFSETQ.

This sequence joins TRBV7-6 and TRBJ2-7, with D possibly being TRBD2 (6 bases). The germline gives CDR1 SGHVS, CDR2 FNYEAQ. V was clipped by 2 bases and J by 6 bases, with 20 bases between them. This CDR3 is built from 16 residues. The CDR3 region has the DNA TGTGCCAGCAGCTTATGGTCCGCGGGGCAAACCGGCGAGCAGTACTTC. It codes for CASSLWSAGQTGEQYF.

This rearrangement joins TRBV5-1 to TRBJ2-3; 11 positions agree with TRBD2. The germline V gene encodes CDR1 SGHRS and CDR2 YFSETQ. This CDR3 is built from 18 residues. The junction had 12 bases not matched to a gene; V was cut back by 0 bases and J by 6 bases. For the CDR3, the DNA is TGCGCCAGCAGCTTGGGGACGCTAGCGGGGGGCATCCTTGATACGCAGTATTTT. This gives the protein CASSLGTLAGGILDTQYF.

The chain uses TRBV14 and TRBJ2-5, with TRBD2 matching 8 bases. V trimming: 4 bases; J trimming: 2 bases; junction bases outside the gene matches: 12. CDR1 SGHDN and CDR2 FVKESK come from the germline V gene. This CDR3 has 17 amino acids. CDR3 loop: CASSLGLARGGQETQYF. DNA for the CDR3: TGTGCCAGCAGCCTCGGACTAGCCCGGGGGGGGCAAGAGACCCAGTACTTC.

J is TRBJ2-3 and V is TRBV2; TRBD2 aligns across 10 bases. The germline gives CDR1 SNHLY, CDR2 FYNNEI. Germline trimming cut 6 bases from V and 6 bases from J; bases unmatched to any gene: 6. The CDR3 contains 14 residues. CDR3 DNA: TGTGCCAGCAGGGGAGCGGGGGGGGCGGATACGCAGTATTTT. Amino acids: CASRGAGGADTQYF.

The chain uses TRBV12-3 or TRBV12-4 and TRBJ2-1; TRBD2 is a possible D gene (5 bases). The CDR3 has 9 amino acids. Trimming left V 10 bases short and J 15 bases short, with 13 bases between. In nucleotides, the CDR3 is TGTGCCACAGGTCGCGGGTCGTTCTTC. Its translation: CATGRGSFF.

The J gene is TRBJ2-7, the V gene TRBV6-6, with TRBD1 identical over 10 bases. There are 14 residues in the CDR3. V was pared by 5 bases and J by 3 bases, with 4 bases of the junction left unmatched. The germline gives CDR1 MNHNY, CDR2 SVGAGI (reference sequence). As DNA, the CDR3 is TGTGCCAGCAGTCTCCGGGACAGGGGCTACGAGCAGTACTTC. Translation gives CASSLRDRGYEQYF.

This rearrangement joins TRBV6-5 to TRBJ1-6, with 9 positions matching TRBD1. The V segment lost 6 bases and the J segment 14 bases; nucleotides outside the gene matches: 11. The CDR3 covers 14 residues. CDR1 and CDR2 from the germline V gene are MNHEY and SVGAGI. The CDR3 protein is CASSRGQGEGSLHF. The CDR3 DNA reads as TGTGCCAGCAGCCGGGGACAGGGCGAGGGATCCCTCCACTTT.

CDR3 bases: TGTGCCACCAGTGCGGGGGGAGGCTATGGCTACACCTTC. It codes for CATSAGGGYGYTF. The chain has TRBV24-1 and TRBJ1-2, with D possibly TRBD1 on 5 matching bases. The CDR3 runs 13 residues. CDR1 is KGHDR and CDR2 is SFDVKD in the germline V gene. Trimming shortened V by 5 bases and J by 4 bases, and 10 bases separated the two germline ends.

This clone appeared a single time. V is TRBV19 and J is TRBJ2-7; 7 nucleotides align to TRBD1. Germline assignment: CDR1 LNHDA and CDR2 SQIVND (reference sequence). The CDR3 is made up of 14 amino acids. Germline trimming cut 3 bases from V and 1 base from J; bases unmatched to any gene: 3. The CDR3 DNA is TGTGCCAGTAGTATTAGGGACAGTTCCTACGAGCAGTACTTC. This encodes CASSIRDSSYEQYF. Filled out from reference TRBV19 and TRBJ2-7, the complete variable domain reads DGGITQSPKYLFRKEGQNVTLSCEQNLNHDAMYWYRQDPGQGLRLIYYSQIVNDFQKGDIAEGYSVSREKKESFPLTVTSAQKNPTAFYLCASSIRDSSYEQYFGPGTRLTVT.

The chain is built from TRBV6-5 and TRBJ2-7; 9 nucleotides align to TRBD1. CDR3 length: 13 residues. Losses at the gene ends were 6 bases for V and 7 bases for J; bases not matched to a gene: 7. CDR1 and CDR2 (germline): MNHEY, SVGAGI. CDR3 loop: CASSPNRGREQYF. The CDR3 DNA reads TGTGCCAGCAGCCCCAACAGGGGGCGAGAGCAGTACTTC.

This chain links TRBV4-1 with TRBJ2-5; TRBD1 matches at 8 bases. There are 16 residues in the CDR3. J was trimmed by 1 base and V by 2 bases; bases with no gene match: 6. Germline assignment: CDR1 MGHRA and CDR2 YSYEKL. CDR3 residues: CASSQYWTGSQETQYF. CDR3 bases: TGCGCCAGCAGCCAATATTGGACAGGGTCCCAAGAGACCCAGTACTTC.

J is TRBJ2-6 and V is TRBV12-3 or TRBV12-4; D not certain. With 4 bases removed from V and 4 bases from J, the gap between germline ends came to 2 bases. The CDR3 is 12 residues long. CDR3 sequence: CASSSGANVLTF. Here the CDR3 DNA reads TGTGCCAGCAGTTCAGGGGCCAACGTCCTGACTTTC.

The chain carries TRBV5-4 and TRBJ2-3, with D possibly TRBD2 on 7 matching bases. The germline V and J ends were trimmed by 4 bases and 7 bases, with 16 bases remaining between them. The CDR3 extends over 14 amino acids. From germline, CDR1 is SGHNT and CDR2 YYREEE (reference sequence). The CDR3 bases are TGTGCCAGCAGCCAGGTCGGGGGGCTTAATACGCAGTATTTT. It encodes CASSQVGGLNTQYF.

The chain is built from TRBV27 and TRBJ1-6, with D possibly matching TRBD1 (6 bases). V was trimmed by 8 bases and J by 4 bases, leaving 15 bases between them. The CDR3 sequence is 15 residues long. Germline V CDR1 and CDR2: MNHEY, SMNVEV (reference sequence). CDR3 protein: CASQTGGQYNSPLHF. CDR3 DNA sequence: TGTGCCAGCCAAACTGGTGGACAGTATAATTCACCCCTCCACTTT.

The J gene is TRBJ1-4, the V gene TRBV1; the table's D call, TRBD1, was not checked against the DNA. TRBV1 is tagged as a pseudogene. This CDR3 region has 17 residues. CDR3: CTSSQDRSRQANEKLFF. The CDR3 DNA follows: TGCACCAGCAGCCAAGATAGGTCGAGACAGGCTAATGAAAAACTGTTTTTT.

The chain carries TRBV18 and TRBJ2-7, with D perhaps matching TRBD2 (7 bases). The CDR3 sequence is 15 residues long. Germline lookup yields CDR1 KGHSH and CDR2 LQKENI. Trimming stripped 0 bases from V and 2 bases from J, with 11 bases between. In DNA, the CDR3 is TGTGCCAGCTCACCACCGACGGGGGGCCCCTACGAGCAGTACTTC. Residues: CASSPPTGGPYEQYF. Full variable domain (rest looked up from reference TRBV18 and TRBJ2-7): NAGVMQNPRHLVRRRGQEARLRCSPMKGHSHVYWYRQLPEEGLKFMVYLQKENIIDESGMPKERFSAEFPKEGPSILRIQQVVRGDSAAYFCASSPPTGGPYEQYFGPGTRLTVT.

The chain employs TRBV7-9 and TRBJ2-2; weak D call: TRBD2 (6 bases). The CDR3 has 14 amino acids. Trimming stripped 5 bases from V and 6 bases from J, with 13 bases between. Germline V lookup: CDR1 SEHNR, CDR2 FQNEAQ (reference sequence). The CDR3 nucleotides are TGTGCCAGCAGCCCAAGGACTAACCCCGGGGAGCTGTTTTTT. Encoded protein: CASSPRTNPGELFF. The full variable domain, rest sourced from reference TRBV7-9 and TRBJ2-2, is DTGVSQNPRHKITKRGQNVTFRCDPISEHNRLYWYRQTLGQGPEFLTYFQNEAQLEKSRLLSDRFSAERPKGSFSTLEIQRTEQGDSAMYLCASSPRTNPGELFFGEGSRLTVL.

V usage is TRBV18 and J usage is TRBJ2-3; a weak D match, TRBD2 (6 bases). The CDR3 is 16 amino acids. The V gene lost 1 base and the J gene lost 0 bases, with 11 bases spanning the gap. Germline V gene lookup returns CDR1 KGHSH and CDR2 LQKENI. CDR3 residues: CASSPRAGTSTDTQYF. CDR3 coding DNA: TGTGCCAGCTCACCACGCGCGGGGACTAGCACAGATACGCAGTATTTT.

CDR3 residues: CASSESGTGKMYTEAFF. CDR3 DNA: TGCGCCAGCAGTGAGTCGGGGACAGGTAAAATGTACACTGAAGCTTTCTTT. The chain is built from TRBV10-2 and TRBJ1-1; 8 bases align to TRBD1. The germline V gene encodes CDR1 WSHSY and CDR2 SAAADI. The CDR3 sequence is 17 residues long. With V trimmed by 0 bases and J by 3 bases, 9 bases remained unmatched.

This chain joins TRBV27 and TRBJ1-1, with 9 nucleotides matching TRBD1. With V trimmed by 3 bases and J by 4 bases, 9 bases remained unmatched. The germline CDR1 and CDR2 sequences are MNHEY and SMNVEV (reference sequence). The CDR3 runs 16 residues. CDR3 region: CASSLKLQGASTEAFF. The DNA for the CDR3 is TGTGCCAGCAGTTTGAAATTACAGGGGGCGAGCACTGAAGCTTTCTTT.

The chain carries TRBV7-2 and TRBJ2-3; perhaps TRBD1 as D (6 bases). This CDR3 comprises 17 residues. V lost 5 bases and J lost 5, with 23 bases in between. The germline gives CDR1 SGHTA, CDR2 FQGNSA. This CDR3 is CASSPRSGQLTGDTQYF. In DNA, the CDR3 is TGTGCCAGCAGCCCCCGGTCCGGACAGCTGACAGGAGATACGCAGTATTTT.